This T cell receptor beta chain was identified during a study of blood T cell repertoires in COVID-19. Study at large: COVID-19 samples, acute and convalescent, were from the United States, Italy and Spain.

Per the original methods: Amplification of reference gene primers provided the estimated nucleated cell counts. Measured with immunoSEQ multiplex PCR; TCRdb has only the in-frame clones, and not every one. The DNA gave D and trimming, while V, J and clone size come from that table. The profile covers 250,000 or so clones, with around nine tenths appearing a single time and under 4% taken by the ten largest. CDR3 size: 13 residues. Trimming left V 4 bases short and J 15 bases short, with 19 bases between. Germline CDR1 is LGHNA and CDR2 is YSLEER. The gene calls are TRBV4-3 and TRBJ2-1; D is perhaps TRBD2 (6 bases). Sequencing input: peripheral blood. The sequence was collected from a young man with active or convalescent COVID-19. The CDR3 DNA reads as TGCGCCAGCAGCCCAGAGGCCGGGACTCTCGTGTTCTTC. It codes for CASSPEAGTLVFF.